This T cell receptor (beta chain) was sequenced for a study of spatial heterogeneity in lung cancer. Study outcomes and limitations: Counts of expanded intratumoral alpha and beta TCRs tracked tumor mutation counts.

TCRdb reanalysed the 5' RACE reads using MiXCR and keeps one entry per CDR3 protein. Of over 8,500 distinct CDR3 sequences detected, around 15% appear once; the ten largest clones hold over 11%. Germline values: CDR1 SGDLS, CDR2 YYNGEE. CDR3 size: 15 residues. V lost 1 base, J lost 0 bases, and 4 bases stayed unmatched. Time point meaning: sample taken at primary tumor resection. By proportion, this clonotype is medium-sized (0.01 to 0.1%). The target antigen is unknown. The TCR was taken from a male donor with early-stage non-small cell lung cancer. V usage is TRBV9 and J usage is TRBJ2-7; TRBD2 matches at 7 bases. This sample comprised lung tumor tissue, obtained at surgery. The chain's CDR3 is CASSVSGTFSYEQYF. DNA of the CDR3: TGTGCCAGCAGCGTAAGCGGGACCTTCTCCTACGAGCAGTACTTC. The full variable domain, with the rest looked up from reference TRBV9 and TRBJ2-7, is DSGVTQTPKHLITATGQRVTLRCSPRSGDLSVYWYQQSLDQGLQFLIQYYNGEERAKGNILERFSAQQFPDLHSELNLSSLELGDSALYFCASSVSGTFSYEQYFGPGTRLTVT.